The rows below give T cell receptor beta chains drawn from one sample of a study of identical twins. TCRdb fed the 5' RACE reads into MiXCR, producing one record per CDR3 protein. Seen here are under 1 million distinct CDR3 sequences, roughly 12% observed once, and the top ten hold around 1.5%. This same sample was also taken into another study, of yellow fever vaccine responses in identical twins.

The source material was PBMCs. Source of these receptors: a woman younger than 30 in good health. Each CDR3 is given with its conserved first and last residue. Each record gives: D gene, J gene, V gene, clone size, CDR3 protein, CDR3 DNA. The D gene is left open where the match is weak. The size of a clone is reported for some rows only, either as once, few or many, or as a class for expanded clones.

D: TRBD1
J: TRBJ2-3
V: TRBV14
size: many
CDR3: CASSPDRDSTDTQYF
DNA: TGTGCCAGCAGCCCAGACAGGGACAGCACAGATACGCAGTATTTT

D: -
J: TRBJ1-2
V: TRBV3-1
size: few
CDR3: CASSQAAGISGYTF
DNA: TGTGCCAGCAGCCAAGCGGCAGGGATTTCTGGCTACACCTTC

D: -
J: TRBJ1-5
V: TRBV6-2/TRBV6-3
size: -
CDR3: CASSYTNNQPQHF
DNA: TGTGCCAGCAGTTACACCAACAATCAGCCCCAGCATTTT

D: TRBD1
J: TRBJ1-6
V: TRBV20-1
size: -
CDR3: CSARHQPGQGGSPLHF
DNA: TGCAGTGCTAGACACCAACCGGGACAGGGGGGTTCACCCCTCCACTTT

D: TRBD1
J: TRBJ1-1
V: TRBV19
size: -
CDR3: CASSTLGTGRNTEAFF
DNA: TGTGCCAGTAGTACCCTCGGGACAGGGAGGAACACTGAAGCTTTCTTT

D: -
J: TRBJ1-1
V: TRBV2
size: few
CDR3: CALGRRSEAFF
DNA: TGTGCCCTTGGACGGCGGTCTGAAGCTTTCTTT

D: -
J: TRBJ1-6
V: TRBV27
size: few
CDR3: CASSAGSYNSPLHF
DNA: TGTGCCAGCAGTGCAGGCTCCTATAATTCACCCCTCCACTTT

D: -
J: TRBJ1-2
V: TRBV7-9
size: few
CDR3: CASSSELDRPGGYTF
DNA: TGTGCCAGCAGCTCCGAACTCGACAGGCCCGGTGGCTACACCTTC

D: TRBD2
J: TRBJ2-1
V: TRBV5-1
size: few
CDR3: CASSGSGSNYNEQFF
DNA: TGCGCCAGCAGTGGTAGCGGGAGTAACTACAATGAGCAGTTCTTC

D: -
J: TRBJ2-1
V: TRBV12-3/TRBV12-4
size: many
CDR3: CASRQIAESSYNEQFF
DNA: TGTGCCAGCAGACAAATAGCGGAAAGCTCCTACAATGAGCAGTTCTTC

D: -
J: TRBJ1-6
V: TRBV20-1
size: -
CDR3: CSARDYEELYNSPLHF
DNA: TGCAGTGCTAGAGATTACGAAGAACTCTATAATTCACCCCTCCACTTT

D: -
J: TRBJ2-5
V: TRBV6-5
size: -
CDR3: CASSYLLPEETQYF
DNA: TGTGCCAGCAGTTATCTACTACCCGAAGAGACCCAGTACTTC

D: -
J: TRBJ2-1
V: TRBV5-1
size: -
CDR3: CASSLDGTPSDEQFF
DNA: TGCGCCAGCAGCTTGGACGGGACCCCTTCCGATGAGCAGTTCTTC

D: TRBD2
J: TRBJ2-7
V: TRBV12-3/TRBV12-4
size: -
CDR3: CASSLQITLAGGPDEQYF
DNA: TGTGCCAGCAGTCTCCAAATCACCCTAGCGGGAGGGCCCGACGAGCAGTACTTC

D: -
J: TRBJ2-5
V: TRBV4-1
size: few
CDR3: CASRLGIKETQYF
DNA: TGCGCCAGTAGGCTTGGGATCAAAGAGACCCAGTACTTC

D: -
J: TRBJ2-7
V: TRBV12-3/TRBV12-4
size: few
CDR3: CASRQNSGAYEQYF
DNA: TGTGCCAGCAGGCAAAATAGTGGGGCCTACGAGCAGTACTTC

D: TRBD2
J: TRBJ2-1
V: TRBV15
size: -
CDR3: CATSRDRLAGHNEQFF
DNA: TGTGCCACCAGCAGAGATAGACTAGCGGGACACAATGAGCAGTTCTTC

D: -
J: TRBJ2-6
V: TRBV12-3/TRBV12-4
size: few
CDR3: CASSFQGPSGANVLTF
DNA: TGTGCCAGCAGTTTTCAGGGTCCCTCTGGGGCCAACGTCCTGACTTTC

D: -
J: TRBJ1-6
V: TRBV10-3
size: many
CDR3: CAISSGKSPLHF
DNA: TGTGCCATCAGTTCAGGAAAATCACCCCTCCACTTT

D: -
J: TRBJ2-3
V: TRBV4-1
size: many
CDR3: CASSQVGTGTDTQYF
DNA: TGCGCCAGCAGCCAAGTTGGGACCGGCACAGATACGCAGTATTTT

D: TRBD2
J: TRBJ2-5
V: TRBV9
size: -
CDR3: CASSVTGRGRETQYF
DNA: TGTGCCAGCAGCGTAACCGGGAGGGGGAGAGAGACCCAGTACTTC